What follows are 14 T cell receptor beta chains derived from one specimen sequenced in a study of metastatic and nonmetastatic thyroid tumors. None of the patients had undergone any treatment ahead of thyroid surgery. TCRdb re-analyzed the PCR reads using MiXCR. The sample shows over 50,000 clones, just under 30% of them seen only once. Material: blood. These TCRs come from a female donor with papillary thyroid cancer or a benign thyroid nodule (not recorded which). Some clones in this sample may be carry-over from other donors' samples.

This clone was picked up many times. This rearrangement joins TRBV3-1 to TRBJ2-5; TRBD1 might be the D (6 bases). The CDR3 loop spans 13 amino acids. Trimming left V 4 bases short and J 7 bases short, with 13 bases between. The germline V gene encodes CDR1 LGHDT and CDR2 YNNKEL (reference sequence). CDR3 bases: TGTGCCAGCAGCCGCGGACAGTTAGGGACCCAGTACTTC. Translation: CASSRGQLGTQYF.

This clone was counted between two and nine times. CDR3 sequence reads: CASSGLGGNEQFF. The CDR3 DNA reads as TGCGCCAGCAGCGGCCTCGGAGGCAATGAGCAGTTCTTC. The genes are TRBV10-1 and TRBJ2-1; D possibly corresponds to TRBD2 (5 bases). Trimming left V 6 bases short and J 6 bases short, with 12 bases between. Germline V gene lookup returns CDR1 WNHNN and CDR2 SYGVQD (reference sequence). The CDR3 loop spans 13 amino acids.

The chain recombines TRBV11-3 with TRBJ1-1; D not certain. The germline V gene encodes CDR1 SGHNT and CDR2 YENEEA. The CDR3 length is 14 residues. V lost 2 bases, J lost 0 bases, and 7 bases lay in between. In DNA, the CDR3 is TGTGCCAGCAGCTTAAGAACGATGAACACTGAAGCTTTCTTT. Amino acid sequence: CASSLRTMNTEAFF.

This clone has at least ten counts. CDR3 in amino acids: CASSLAQAGGPYEQYF. The CDR3 DNA reads as TGTGCCAGCAGCCTGGCCCAGGCGGGAGGGCCTTACGAGCAGTACTTC. The gene calls are TRBV5-5 and TRBJ2-7; 9 bases map to TRBD2. This CDR3 has 16 residues. The germline V gene encodes CDR1 SGHKS and CDR2 YYEKEE (reference sequence). Trimming took 4 bases from V and 4 from J; bases not matched to a gene: 12.

This clone was seen a handful of times. The rearrangement links TRBV5-1 to TRBJ2-2, with TRBD1 matching 12 bases. J gave up 4 bases and V 0 bases, and 4 bases lay outside the gene matches. The CDR3 loop spans 17 amino acids. CDR1 and CDR2 from the germline V gene are SGHRS and YFSETQ. CDR3 in amino acids: CASSLGDRGLITGELFF. The CDR3 DNA reads as TGCGCCAGCAGCTTGGGGGACAGGGGGCTAATCACCGGGGAGCTGTTTTTT.

This clone was seen just once. The chain couples TRBV9 to TRBJ1-2, with D maybe TRBD1 (5 bases). V was pared by 2 bases and J by 4 bases, with 15 bases between. The V gene's germline CDR1 is SGDLS and CDR2 YYNGEE. The CDR3 length is 15 residues. The CDR3 sequence is CASSVGTLIGYGYTF. CDR3 DNA sequence: TGTGCCAGCAGCGTGGGGACCCTCATCGGCTATGGCTACACCTTC.

V usage is TRBV20-1 and J usage is TRBJ2-3; D is undetermined. The V gene's germline CDR1 is DFQATT and CDR2 SNEGSKA (reference sequence). The CDR3 is made up of 10 amino acids. Deletions cut 5 bases from V and 7 bases from J, with 7 bases between. The CDR3 loop reads CSAVINTQYF. In DNA form, the CDR3 reads TGCAGTGCTGTTATCAATACGCAGTATTTT.

This clone was observed a few times. The rearrangement joins TRBV6-2 or TRBV6-3 to TRBJ2-7; D is perhaps TRBD1 (5 bases). Germline CDR1 and CDR2: MNHEY and SVGEGT. The CDR3 spans 16 residues. V lost 2 bases and J 2 bases, leaving 16 bases between the germline ends. CDR3 region: CASSYRTTTEPYEQYF. The CDR3, as DNA: TGTGCCAGCAGTTACAGAACTACGACAGAACCCTACGAGCAGTACTTC.

This clone was detected only once. The chain couples TRBV7-6 to TRBJ2-1; possibly TRBD2 for D (5 bases). Per the germline V gene, CDR1 is SGHVS and CDR2 is FNYEAQ. The length of the CDR3 is 13 residues. The V end was cut by 3 bases, the J end by 9 bases, with 12 bases between. CDR3 in DNA: TGTGCCAGCAGCTTGGACCAGGCGGGTGAGCAGTTCTTC. Amino acids: CASSLDQAGEQFF.

By share, this clone ranks as medium-sized. This chain's CDR3 is CASSLMKSTDTQYF. CDR3 DNA: TGTGCCAGCAGTTTAATGAAGAGCACAGATACGCAGTATTTT. This chain links TRBV27 with TRBJ2-3; D not certain. Germline CDR1 and CDR2: MNHEY and SMNVEV (reference sequence). Trimming pared 2 bases from V and 0 bases from J, leaving 6 bases between. This CDR3 is built from 14 residues.

The chain carries TRBV20-1 and TRBJ2-5; TRBD2 is a possible D gene (5 bases). The germline gives CDR1 DFQATT, CDR2 SNEGSKA (reference sequence). This CDR3 has 15 amino acids. The germline V and J ends were trimmed by 1 base and 5 bases, with 17 bases remaining between them. The DNA for the CDR3 is TGCAGTGCTAGAGCTGCGGACTCCTTTTTTGAGACCCAGTACTTC. Its translation is CSARAADSFFETQYF.

This clone was observed a few times. This sequence joins TRBV4-3 and TRBJ2-4; 7 positions match TRBD2. Germline V gives CDR1 LGHNA, CDR2 YSLEER. V gave up 0 bases and J gave up 8 bases; unmatched junction bases: 1. The CDR3 loop spans 13 amino acids. CDR3 amino acids: CASSQDLADIQYF. The CDR3 DNA follows: TGCGCCAGCAGCCAAGACCTAGCGGACATTCAGTACTTC.

The rearrangement links TRBV6-2 or TRBV6-3 to TRBJ2-1, with TRBD2 as a possible D gene (5 bases). The germline V gene encodes CDR1 MNHEY and CDR2 SVGEGT. V dropped 2 bases and J dropped 3 bases, with 8 bases sitting between them. The CDR3 covers 14 residues. The CDR3, as DNA: TGTGCCAGCAGTTACGAAGGGAGCTACAATGAGCAGTTCTTC. This gives the protein CASSYEGSYNEQFF.

This clone is labeled medium-sized. V is TRBV6-5 and J is TRBJ2-3; TRBD2 matches at 12 bases. The germline gives CDR1 MNHEY, CDR2 SVGAGI. This CDR3 contains 16 residues. The J segment lost 11 bases and the V segment lost 2 bases, leaving 11 bases of the junction unmatched. The CDR3 DNA reads TGTGCCAGCAGTTACGGCTCTAGCGGGAGGGTAGGTAGGCAGTATTTT. It specifies CASSYGSSGRVGRQYF.